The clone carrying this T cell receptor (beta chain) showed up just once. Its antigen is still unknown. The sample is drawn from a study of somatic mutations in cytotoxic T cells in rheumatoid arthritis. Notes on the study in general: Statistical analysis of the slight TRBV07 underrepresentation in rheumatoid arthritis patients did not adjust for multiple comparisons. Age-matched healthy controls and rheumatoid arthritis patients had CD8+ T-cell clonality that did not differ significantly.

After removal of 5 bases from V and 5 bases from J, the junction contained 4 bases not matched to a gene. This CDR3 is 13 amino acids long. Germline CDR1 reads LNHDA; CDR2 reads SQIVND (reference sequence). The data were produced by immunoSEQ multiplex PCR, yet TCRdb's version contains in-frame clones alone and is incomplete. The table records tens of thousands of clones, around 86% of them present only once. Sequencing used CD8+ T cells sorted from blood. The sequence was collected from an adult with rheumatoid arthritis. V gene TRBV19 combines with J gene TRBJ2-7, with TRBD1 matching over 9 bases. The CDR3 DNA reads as TGTGCCAGTAGTCCGGGACAGGGCCACGAGCAGTACTTC. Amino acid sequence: CASSPGQGHEQYF.